The present T cell receptor beta chain was sequenced within a study of T cells in Graves' hyperthyroidism and ophthalmopathy. TCR beta CDR3 regions were amplified from RNA. The HTBI primer set served for first-round RT-PCR of the TCR CDR3. Each CDR3 protein is one row after TCRdb ran MiXCR on the multiplex PCR reads. The table shows about 270,000 distinct CDR3 sequences, with about 20% occurring only once. Trimming removed 10 bases from V and 3 bases from J, with 16 bases in between. In germline, CDR1 is MNHNS, CDR2 SASEGT. The CDR3 has 14 amino acids. This clonotype was obtained from a man aged 25-45 years with Graves' ophthalmopathy. The V and J genes are TRBV6-1 and TRBJ2-1; D uncertain. The source material was blood. CDR3 protein: CATTVDGDYNEQFF. DNA for the CDR3: TGTGCCACCACCGTTGACGGCGACTACAATGAGCAGTTCTTC.